Shown below are 21 T cell receptor beta chains from a single sample sequenced in a study of radiation and T cells in renal cell carcinoma. Time point defined: baseline pretreatment blood. Treatment noted: 15 Gy SBRT to primary tumor, nephrectomy 4 weeks later. Libraries were prepared by immunoSEQ multiplex PCR; TCRdb keeps only in-frame clonotypes and omits some of them. The repertoire holds under 55,000 clones, with around 83% as singletons. The sequenced sample was blood, obtained from a patient whose treatment included radiotherapy and nephrectomy. The receptors come from a woman in her seventies with renal cell carcinoma.

The rearrangement joins TRBV7-9 to TRBJ2-4; D gene ambiguous. The V gene's germline CDR1 is SEHNR and CDR2 FQNEAQ (reference sequence). The CDR3 loop spans 15 amino acids. The V gene lost 4 bases and the J gene lost 1 base, with 11 bases spanning the gap. The CDR3 coding sequence is TGTGCCAGCAGCTCCTCGGTGGGGGCCAAAAACATTCAGTACTTC. Encoded protein: CASSSSVGAKNIQYF.

The CDR3 spells CASSLSGAGGVGEQYF. CDR3 bases: TGTGCCAGCAGCCTCAGTGGAGCGGGCGGTGTGGGCGAGCAGTACTTC. V gene TRBV7-7 combines with J gene TRBJ2-7; TRBD2 is a possible D gene (6 bases). V was shortened by 5 bases and J by 6 bases, with 23 bases between the two germline ends. This CDR3 spans 16 amino acids. The germline gives CDR1 SSHAT, CDR2 FNYEAQ (reference sequence).

The CDR3 spells CASSLGGTNTEAFF. The CDR3 coding sequence is TGCGCCAGCAGCTTGGGGGGGACTAACACTGAAGCTTTCTTT. This chain joins TRBV5-1 and TRBJ1-1, with D possibly matching TRBD1 (5 bases). CDR3 length: 14 amino acids. Looked up from germline, CDR1 is SGHRS and CDR2 is YFSETQ. Trimming shortened V by 0 bases and J by 2 bases, and 8 bases separated the two germline ends.

The chain carries TRBV11-3 and TRBJ2-3; TRBD2 agrees at 7 bases. Per germline, CDR1 SGHNT and CDR2 YENEEA. V shed 1 base, J shed 1 base, and the junction held 8 bases outside the gene matches. This CDR3 spans 17 amino acids. The DNA of the CDR3 is TGTGCCAGCAGCTTAGGGCTCGCTAGCGGACGCACAGATACGCAGTATTTT. Protein: CASSLGLASGRTDTQYF.

This clone was seen only a few times. The chain employs TRBV11-2 and TRBJ1-5; D uncertain. The CDR3 totals 15 residues. Germline CDR1 is SGHAT and CDR2 is FQNNGV. Trimming removed 5 bases at V and 4 bases at J, with 15 bases between. As DNA, the CDR3 is TGTGCCAGCAGCCACATAGAGGGTTATAATCAGCCCCAGCATTTT. Amino acids: CASSHIEGYNQPQHF.

In regard to this clone: Sequence at one end of the junction differs from germline and may be a read error. The J gene is TRBJ2-1, the V gene TRBV7-9, with 9 positions matching TRBD2. The germline V gene encodes CDR1 SEHNR and CDR2 FQNEAQ (reference sequence). The CDR3 loop spans 16 amino acids. The CDR3 DNA follows: TGTGCCAGCAACTTACCCCGAAGCGGGAGGATCAATGAGCAGTTCTTC. Its protein is CASNLPRSGRINEQFF.

The genes are TRBV5-1 and TRBJ2-7, with D possibly being TRBD2 (6 bases). The germline CDR1 and CDR2 sequences are SGHRS and YFSETQ. CDR3 size: 14 residues. V was trimmed by 4 bases and J by 3 bases, leaving 14 bases between them. The CDR3 spells CASSPGGAIYEQYF. In DNA form, the CDR3 reads TGCGCCAGCAGCCCCGGAGGGGCGATCTACGAGCAGTACTTC. Together with reference TRBV5-1 and TRBJ2-7, the CDR3 gives the full variable domain: KAGVTQTPRYLIKTRGQQVTLSCSPISGHRSVSWYQQTPGQGLQFLFEYFSETQRNKGNFPGRFSGRQFSNSRSEMNVSTLELGDSALYLCASSPGGAIYEQYFGPGTRLTVT.

The V gene is TRBV10-3, the J gene TRBJ1-2; TRBD1 matches 7 bases. CDR1 is ENHRY, CDR2 SYGVKD, per germline. The ends lost 5 bases at V and 13 bases at J; junction bases unmatched: 10. CDR3 length: 12 residues. CDR3 in amino acids: CAISSRDSYPTF. The CDR3 DNA reads as TGTGCCATCAGTTCCCGGGACAGCTATCCCACCTTC.

This sequence joins TRBV7-2 and TRBJ2-3; 10 nucleotides align to TRBD2. Germline V gene data show CDR1 as SGHTA and CDR2 as FQGNSA. The CDR3 contains 16 residues. With 5 bases clipped from V and 4 bases from J, the junction kept 9 bases outside the gene matches. Written as DNA, the CDR3 is TGTGCCAGCAGCCCCCGGGCTAGCGGGAGTTCAGATACGCAGTATTTT. This gives the protein CASSPRASGSSDTQYF.

V is TRBV12-5 and J is TRBJ1-2, with TRBD1 matching over 7 bases. The junction had 8 bases not matched to a gene; V was cut back by 5 bases and J by 5 bases. The CDR3 sequence is 14 residues long. Germline values: CDR1 LGHNT, CDR2 FRNRAP. Here the CDR3 DNA reads TGTGCTAGTGGTGTAGGGACAGTCCCGTATGGCTACACCTTC. Translated, it gives CASGVGTVPYGYTF.

The chain joins TRBV10-2 to TRBJ1-6; 9 nucleotides line up with TRBD1. V gave up 2 bases and J gave up 7 bases; unmatched junction bases: 3. This CDR3 spans 15 amino acids. Germline CDR1 reads WSHSY; CDR2 reads SAAADI. The CDR3 loop is CASSEEGQGNSPLHF. In DNA form, the CDR3 reads TGCGCCAGCAGTGAGGAGGGACAGGGAAATTCACCCCTCCACTTT.

The chain has TRBV6-5 and TRBJ1-3; 8 bases agree with TRBD1. The V and J ends lost 2 bases and 2 bases, in that order; junction bases with no gene match: 5. Germline CDR1 reads MNHEY; CDR2 reads SVGAGI. This CDR3 region has 16 residues. CDR3 coding DNA: TGTGCCAGCAGTTACGGGAAACAGGGGGCTGGAAACACCATATATTTT. Its protein product is CASSYGKQGAGNTIYF.

The chain couples TRBV6-1 to TRBJ2-7; D is possibly TRBD1 (5 bases). The CDR3 spans 13 residues. Deletions cut 6 bases from V and 2 bases from J, with 11 bases between. CDR1 and CDR2 from the germline V gene are MNHNS and SASEGT. The CDR3 DNA reads TGTGCCAGCAGCGCCGGACAAACCTACGAGCAGTACTTC. Translated, it gives CASSAGQTYEQYF.

The rearrangement links TRBV9 to TRBJ2-3; 8 nucleotides align to TRBD2. CDR3 size: 13 residues. Germline CDR1 is SGDLS and CDR2 is YYNGEE. V was pared by 7 bases and J by 6 bases, with 7 bases of the junction left unmatched. For the CDR3, the DNA is TGTGCCAGCGGAAGCGGGAGAGGGGATACGCAGTATTTT. Translation gives CASGSGRGDTQYF.

The chain carries TRBV19 and TRBJ1-5; D remains ambiguous. The CDR3 covers 14 residues. The germline CDR1 and CDR2 sequences are LNHDA and SQIVND (reference sequence). The V end lost 4 bases, the J end lost 7 bases, and 14 bases lay between the germline ends. The CDR3 loop is CASSTSLNTQPQHF. The CDR3 nucleotides are TGTGCCAGTAGTACCTCCCTTAACACCCAGCCCCAGCATTTT.

This clone has just one count. The rearrangement joins TRBV19 to TRBJ2-3; 9 nucleotides agree with TRBD2. This CDR3 contains 16 residues. V was pared by 3 bases and J by 4 bases, with 8 bases of the junction left unmatched. Germline values: CDR1 LNHDA, CDR2 SQIVND (reference sequence). The CDR3 DNA reads TGTGCCAGTAGTATTACCGCTAGCGGGATTGCAGATACGCAGTATTTT. It translates to CASSITASGIADTQYF.

This chain joins TRBV11-2 and TRBJ1-1; D call uncertain. With 1 base removed from V and 1 base from J, the gap between germline ends came to 4 bases. The CDR3 is made up of 13 amino acids. CDR1 and CDR2 from the germline V gene are SGHAT and FQNNGV. The CDR3 DNA reads as TGTGCCAGCAGCTTAGCAGGGAACACTGAAGCTTTCTTT. Its translation is CASSLAGNTEAFF.

The J gene is TRBJ1-2, the V gene TRBV11-2; TRBD1 might be the D (6 bases). Trimming removed 4 bases from V and 4 bases from J, with 19 bases in between. The CDR3 is 16 amino acids. Germline lookup yields CDR1 SGHAT and CDR2 FQNNGV. The CDR3, as DNA: TGTGCCAGCAGCTCACGCGGGAAACAGGGCACCTATGGCTACACCTTC. Protein product: CASSSRGKQGTYGYTF.

The rearrangement joins TRBV6-5 to TRBJ1-1, with 8 bases fitting TRBD1. The V gene's germline CDR1 is MNHEY and CDR2 SVGAGI. This CDR3 spans 13 amino acids. V was pared by 0 bases and J by 7 bases, with 1 base of the junction left unmatched. CDR3 loop: CASSYSGQGEAFF. The CDR3 DNA is TGTGCCAGCAGTTACTCAGGACAGGGTGAAGCTTTCTTT.

The V call is TRBV9, the J call TRBJ2-1; 11 bases align to TRBD2. Germline CDR1 and CDR2: SGDLS and YYNGEE. The V segment lost 4 bases and the J segment 2 bases; nucleotides outside the gene matches: 5. The CDR3 extends over 16 amino acids. CDR3 bases: TGTGCCAGCAGCCCACTAGCGGGAGTGACCTACAATGAGCAGTTCTTC. This translates into CASSPLAGVTYNEQFF.

The V and J genes are TRBV4-2 and TRBJ2-1, with 12 bases aligning to TRBD2. The length of the CDR3 is 17 residues. Germline-derived CDR1 and CDR2 are LGHNA and YNFKEQ. Germline trimming cut 10 bases from V and 4 bases from J; bases unmatched to any gene: 14. CDR3 in amino acids: CATKREVLAGGYNEQFF. CDR3 in DNA: TGTGCCACCAAAAGGGAGGTACTAGCGGGGGGTTACAATGAGCAGTTCTTC.